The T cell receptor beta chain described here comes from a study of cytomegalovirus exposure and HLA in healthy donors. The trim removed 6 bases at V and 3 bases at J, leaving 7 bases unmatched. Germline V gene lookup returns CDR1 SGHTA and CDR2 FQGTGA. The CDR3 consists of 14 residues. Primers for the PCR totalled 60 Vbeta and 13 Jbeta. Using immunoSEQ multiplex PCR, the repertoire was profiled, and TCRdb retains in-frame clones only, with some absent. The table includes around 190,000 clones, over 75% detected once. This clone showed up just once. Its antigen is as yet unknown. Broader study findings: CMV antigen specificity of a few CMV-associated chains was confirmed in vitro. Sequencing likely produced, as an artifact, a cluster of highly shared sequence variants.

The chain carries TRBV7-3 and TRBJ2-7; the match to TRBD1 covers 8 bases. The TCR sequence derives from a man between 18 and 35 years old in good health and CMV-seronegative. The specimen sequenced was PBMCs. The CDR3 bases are TGTGCCAGCAGTCCAGGACAGGGAAACTACGAGCAGTACTTC. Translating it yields CASSPGQGNYEQYF.